A single sample gave rise to the 24 T cell receptor beta chains below, sequenced in a study of naive and memory T cell subsets. Both TRBC1 and TRBC2 were covered by a beta constant-region primer of two equimolar oligonucleotides. From the UMI-ligation and nested PCR reads, TCRdb called clonotypes with MiXCR, one entry per CDR3 protein. Of about 80,000 distinct CDR3 sequences listed, under 15% are singletons. The specimen was central memory CD4+ T cells from blood. The receptor set was obtained from a human donor in good health.

The gene calls are TRBV9 and TRBJ2-1; possibly TRBD2 for D (6 bases). The CDR3 covers 15 residues. Trimming cost V 3 bases and J 2 bases, with 12 bases left between them. Germline CDR1 is SGDLS and CDR2 is YYNGEE. In DNA, the CDR3 is TGTGCCAGCAGCGACGCCGGGACTCCCTACAATGAGCAGTTCTTC. Translated: CASSDAGTPYNEQFF. The complete variable domain, with remaining parts taken from reference TRBV9 and TRBJ2-1, reads DSGVTQTPKHLITATGQRVTLRCSPRSGDLSVYWYQQSLDQGLQFLIQYYNGEERAKGNILERFSAQQFPDLHSELNLSSLELGDSALYFCASSDAGTPYNEQFFGPGTRLTVL.

This sequence joins TRBV7-2 and TRBJ1-5; 7 bases align to TRBD1. Germline CDR1 SGHTA, CDR2 FQGNSA. This CDR3 contains 14 residues. The V segment lost 4 bases and the J segment 6 bases; nucleotides outside the gene matches: 6. The CDR3 protein is CASSSAGGSQPQHF. Here the CDR3 DNA reads TGTGCCAGCAGCTCCGCAGGGGGAAGTCAGCCCCAGCATTTT.

V and J are TRBV6-2 or TRBV6-3 and TRBJ1-1, with TRBD1 as a possible D gene (5 bases). The CDR3 loop spans 14 amino acids. V dropped 10 bases and J dropped 1 base, with 16 bases sitting between them. Germline loops: CDR1 MNHEY, CDR2 SVGEGT. CDR3: CATSRYTGNTEAFF. CDR3 nucleotides: TGTGCCACCTCACGATATACAGGGAACACTGAAGCTTTCTTT.

This clonotype was recorded many times. V is TRBV10-3 and J is TRBJ2-3; TRBD1 might be the D (5 bases). Germline lookup yields CDR1 ENHRY and CDR2 SYGVKD. The CDR3 runs 14 residues. Trimming left V 8 bases short and J 1 base short, with 13 bases between. The CDR3 DNA reads TGTGCCATCCTGGACACGACGCGCACAGATACGCAGTATTTT. Its protein is CAILDTTRTDTQYF.

The chain is built from TRBV20-1 and TRBJ2-1, with 14 bases that match TRBD2. The CDR3 spans 13 residues. Per the germline V gene, CDR1 is DFQATT and CDR2 is SNEGSKA (reference sequence). The junction had 7 bases not matched to a gene; V was cut back by 3 bases and J by 15 bases. The chain's CDR3 is CSARGTSGRDRFF. Here the CDR3 DNA reads TGCAGTGCTAGGGGGACTAGCGGGAGAGACCGGTTCTTC.

This clonotype was found many times. CDR3 in amino acids: CSGFLTGVVGTQYF. In nucleotides, the CDR3 is TGCAGTGGCTTTCTGACGGGAGTCGTCGGGACCCAGTACTTC. J is TRBJ2-5 and V is TRBV20-1; possible D gene TRBD2, 6 bases. In germline, CDR1 is DFQATT, CDR2 SNEGSKA (reference sequence). The CDR3 is made up of 14 amino acids. V gave up 7 bases and J gave up 7 bases, with 22 bases separating them.

This clonotype appeared a few times. The V and J genes are TRBV29-1 and TRBJ2-2, with 8 bases lining up with TRBD1. Trimming removed 5 bases from V and 3 bases from J; junction bases left unmatched: 8. The CDR3 contains 15 residues. The V gene's germline CDR1 is SQVTM and CDR2 ANQGSEA. The chain's CDR3 is CSVLQGATHTGELFF. The CDR3 nucleotides read TGCAGCGTTCTTCAGGGGGCAACACACACCGGGGAGCTGTTTTTT.

This clonotype was counted a few times. This sequence joins TRBV6-6 and TRBJ1-6; TRBD1 matches 7 bases. The CDR3 runs 12 residues. V lost 10 bases and J lost 5; bases outside the gene matches: 2. The V gene's germline CDR1 is MNHNY and CDR2 SVGAGI (reference sequence). CDR3 sequence: CATTGDNSPLHF. The CDR3 DNA sequence: TGTGCCACCACAGGGGATAATTCACCCCTCCACTTT.

This clonotype appeared a few times. The chain uses TRBV3-1 and TRBJ2-1; tentatively, D is TRBD2 (5 bases). The germline gives CDR1 LGHDT, CDR2 YNNKEL (reference sequence). This CDR3 region has 14 residues. V dropped 7 bases and J dropped 8 bases, with 18 bases sitting between them. The CDR3 sequence: CASTTSGSGDEQFF. The CDR3 coding sequence is TGTGCCAGCACCACTAGTGGTAGTGGCGATGAGCAGTTCTTC.

This sequence joins TRBV5-1 and TRBJ2-3; D possibly corresponds to TRBD1 (5 bases). The CDR3 spans 16 residues. Germline V lookup: CDR1 SGHRS, CDR2 YFSETQ. V was shortened by 2 bases and J by 1 base, with 14 bases between the two germline ends. Written as DNA, the CDR3 is TGCGCCAGCAGCTTTGGGGCCGCCGGCGGCACAGATACGCAGTATTTT. It codes for CASSFGAAGGTDTQYF.

This clonotype appeared a few times. The rearrangement joins TRBV7-8 to TRBJ2-2; D is unclear. The CDR3 is made up of 15 amino acids. Looked up from germline, CDR1 is SGHVS and CDR2 is FQNEAQ. Trimming removed 3 bases from V and 2 bases from J, with 10 bases in between. CDR3 residues: CASSLTSLNTGELFF. Here the CDR3 DNA reads TGTGCCAGCAGCTTGACTTCACTAAACACCGGGGAGCTGTTTTTT. The full variable domain, its missing parts supplied by reference TRBV7-8 and TRBJ2-2, is GAGVSQSPRYKVAKRGQDVALRCDPISGHVSLFWYQQALGQGPEFLTYFQNEAQLDKSGLPSDRFFAERPEGSVSTLKIQRTQQEDSAVYLCASSLTSLNTGELFFGEGSRLTVL.

The chain carries TRBV29-1 and TRBJ1-2, with D possibly being TRBD1 (5 bases). The ends were cut back, 4 bases at V and 8 bases at J, with 17 bases in the middle. The CDR3 has 13 amino acids. The germline V gene encodes CDR1 SQVTM and CDR2 ANQGSEA. The CDR3 DNA is TGCAGCGTTGCATCTTCAGGGACGGGGGGCTACACCTTC. As protein: CSVASSGTGGYTF.

This clonotype occurred many times. The chain carries TRBV7-2 and TRBJ2-3, with D hard to call. This CDR3 is 12 amino acids long. Germline lookup yields CDR1 SGHTA and CDR2 FQGNSA. The V gene lost 6 bases and the J gene lost 2 bases, with 6 bases spanning the gap. CDR3 sequence reads: CASSPTTDTQYF. The CDR3, as DNA: TGTGCCAGCAGTCCCACCACAGATACGCAGTATTTT.

The J gene is TRBJ2-2, the V gene TRBV7-3, with 9 bases that match TRBD2. Germline CDR1 SGHTA, CDR2 FQGTGA. Losses at the gene ends were 5 bases for V and 8 bases for J; bases not matched to a gene: 6. The CDR3 totals 14 residues. The CDR3 protein is CASSPQTSGGELFF. The CDR3 coding sequence is TGTGCCAGCAGCCCGCAGACTAGCGGAGGGGAGCTGTTTTTT.

The chain carries TRBV2 and TRBJ2-7; 9 bases agree with TRBD2. Losses at the gene ends were 2 bases for V and 5 bases for J; bases not matched to a gene: 7. The germline V gene encodes CDR1 SNHLY and CDR2 FYNNEI. The CDR3 runs to 15 residues. The CDR3 sequence: CASSESASGNNEQYF. The CDR3 DNA reads as TGTGCCAGCAGTGAATCGGCTAGCGGGAACAACGAGCAGTACTTC.

The chain links TRBV7-2 to TRBJ2-1; no definite D call. Germline CDR1 SGHTA, CDR2 FQGNSA. The CDR3 sequence is 14 residues long. Trimming left V 5 bases short and J 7 bases short, with 15 bases between. CDR3 amino acids: CASSPRSGRNEQFF. Here the CDR3 DNA reads TGTGCCAGCAGCCCCCGTAGTGGTAGGAATGAGCAGTTCTTC.

The chain links TRBV7-9 to TRBJ1-4; 9 bases are shared with TRBD1. V lost 4 bases and J lost 5; bases outside the gene matches: 2. The CDR3 contains 14 residues. In germline, CDR1 is SEHNR, CDR2 FQNEAQ (reference sequence). Here the CDR3 DNA reads TGTGCCAGCAGCTCGGGACAGGGAAATGAAAAACTGTTTTTT. It encodes CASSSGQGNEKLFF.

This clonotype was recorded at least ten times. The genes are TRBV5-4 and TRBJ2-2; D gene unclear. Trimming removed 4 bases at V and 11 bases at J, with 15 bases between. The CDR3 totals 13 residues. Per the germline V gene, CDR1 is SGHNT and CDR2 is YYREEE (reference sequence). CDR3 residues: CASSLERRGELFF. CDR3 DNA: TGTGCCAGCAGCCTCGAGCGCAGAGGAGAGCTGTTTTTT.

This clonotype occurred a few times. The chain uses TRBV10-3 and TRBJ1-5; 7 bases align to TRBD1. CDR1 is ENHRY and CDR2 is SYGVKD in the germline V gene. The CDR3 loop spans 15 amino acids. The trim removed 6 bases at V and 4 bases at J, leaving 9 bases unmatched. The CDR3 loop is CAIREGQQVNQPQHF. In nucleotides, the CDR3 is TGTGCCATCAGGGAGGGACAGCAAGTGAATCAGCCCCAGCATTTT.

The chain is built from TRBV7-2 and TRBJ2-7; the match to TRBD1 covers 7 bases. Trimming took 1 base from V and 3 from J; bases not matched to a gene: 6. The CDR3 runs to 15 residues. Germline CDR1 is SGHTA and CDR2 is FQGNSA. This chain's CDR3 is CASSLDQGGYYEQYF. The CDR3 DNA is TGTGCCAGCAGCTTAGACCAAGGGGGCTACTACGAGCAGTACTTC.

The table lists this clonotype with many counts. The rearrangement links TRBV7-2 to TRBJ2-7; 8 bases map to TRBD2. CDR1 is SGHTA, CDR2 FQGNSA, per germline. This CDR3 has 16 amino acids. V lost 2 bases and J lost 3; bases outside the gene matches: 9. CDR3 region: CASSLRSGLDRYEQYF. CDR3 coding DNA: TGTGCCAGCAGCTTAAGGTCGGGACTAGACCGCTACGAGCAGTACTTC.

As DNA, the CDR3 is TGCGCCAGCAGCGATGGGACTAGCGGGAGGAACACCGGGGAGCTGTTTTTT. Translation: CASSDGTSGRNTGELFF. The J gene is TRBJ2-2, the V gene TRBV4-1; TRBD2 aligns across 14 bases. The V gene's germline CDR1 is MGHRA and CDR2 YSYEKL. This CDR3 has 17 amino acids. V gave up 5 bases and J gave up 1 base; unmatched junction bases: 3.

This clonotype has a handful of counts. The genes are TRBV6-6 and TRBJ2-7; 14 nucleotides match TRBD2. J lost 6 bases, V lost 2 bases, and 9 bases had no gene match. The CDR3 extends over 17 amino acids. Germline V lookup: CDR1 MNHNY, CDR2 SVGAGI (reference sequence). This CDR3 is CASSYVRLAGGPGEQYF. The CDR3 DNA reads TGTGCCAGCAGTTACGTAAGACTAGCGGGAGGGCCCGGCGAGCAGTACTTC.

The V call is TRBV20-1, the J call TRBJ2-1; 8 bases line up with TRBD2. Unmatched junction bases numbered 11, after V lost 5 bases and J lost 8 bases. The germline V gene encodes CDR1 DFQATT and CDR2 SNEGSKA (reference sequence). The CDR3 runs to 14 residues. The CDR3 loop reads CSADGLSGTHEQFF. The CDR3 DNA sequence: TGCAGTGCTGACGGACTTAGCGGGACCCATGAGCAGTTCTTC.